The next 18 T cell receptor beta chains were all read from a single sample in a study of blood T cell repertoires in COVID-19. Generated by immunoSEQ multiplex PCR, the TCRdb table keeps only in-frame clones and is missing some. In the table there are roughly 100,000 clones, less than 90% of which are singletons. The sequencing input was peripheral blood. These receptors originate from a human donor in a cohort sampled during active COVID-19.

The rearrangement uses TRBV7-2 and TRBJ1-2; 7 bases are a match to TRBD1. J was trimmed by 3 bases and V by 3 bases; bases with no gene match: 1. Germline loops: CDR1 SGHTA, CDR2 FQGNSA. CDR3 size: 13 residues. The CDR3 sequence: CASSLGQHYGYTF. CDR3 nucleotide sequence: TGTGCCAGCAGCTTGGGACAGCACTATGGCTACACCTTC. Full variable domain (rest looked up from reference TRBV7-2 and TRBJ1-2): GAGVSQSPSNKVTEKGKDVELRCDPISGHTALYWYRQSLGQGLEFLIYFQGNSAPDKSGLPSDRFSAERTGGSVSTLTIQRTQQEDSAVYLCASSLGQHYGYTFGSGTRLTVV.

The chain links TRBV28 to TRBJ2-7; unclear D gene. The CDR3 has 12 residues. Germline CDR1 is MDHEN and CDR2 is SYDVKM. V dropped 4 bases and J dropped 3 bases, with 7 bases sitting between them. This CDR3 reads CASSSSVYEQYF. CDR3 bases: TGTGCCAGCAGTTCCAGTGTCTACGAGCAGTACTTC.

CDR3 bases: TGTGCCAGCAGCTTAGGGACAGGGTACGGTGGCTACACCTTC. Amino acids: CASSLGTGYGGYTF. The chain carries TRBV28 and TRBJ1-2; 9 nucleotides agree with TRBD1. Per the germline V gene, CDR1 is MDHEN and CDR2 is SYDVKM. CDR3 length equals 14 residues. With V trimmed by 6 bases and J by 7 bases, 9 bases remained unmatched.

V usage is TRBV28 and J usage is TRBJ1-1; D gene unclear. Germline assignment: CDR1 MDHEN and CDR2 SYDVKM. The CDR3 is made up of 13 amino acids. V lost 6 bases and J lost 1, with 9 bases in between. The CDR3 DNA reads TGTGCCAGCAGCACGACAAAGAACACTGAAGCTTTCTTT. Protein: CASSTTKNTEAFF.

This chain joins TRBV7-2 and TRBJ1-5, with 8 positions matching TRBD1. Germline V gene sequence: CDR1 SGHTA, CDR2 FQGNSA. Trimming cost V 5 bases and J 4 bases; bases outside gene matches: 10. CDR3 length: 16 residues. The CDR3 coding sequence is TGTGCCAGCAGCGTAGGGACAGGCCTACGGAATCAGCCCCAGCATTTT. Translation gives CASSVGTGLRNQPQHF.

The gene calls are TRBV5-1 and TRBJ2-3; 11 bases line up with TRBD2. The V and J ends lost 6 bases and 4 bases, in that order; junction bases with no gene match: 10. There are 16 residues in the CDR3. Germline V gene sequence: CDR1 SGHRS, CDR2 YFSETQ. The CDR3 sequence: CASTYELAGGADTQYF. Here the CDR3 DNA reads TGCGCCAGCACCTATGAGCTAGCGGGGGGAGCAGATACGCAGTATTTT.

This CDR3 is CASSLEGAGSEQYF. The CDR3 nucleotides read TGCGCCAGCAGCTTGGAGGGGGCAGGGTCCGAGCAGTACTTC. The V and J genes are TRBV5-1 and TRBJ2-7; 7 nucleotides agree with TRBD1. From germline, CDR1 is SGHRS and CDR2 YFSETQ. The CDR3 runs to 14 residues. V lost 0 bases and J lost 6; bases outside the gene matches: 6.

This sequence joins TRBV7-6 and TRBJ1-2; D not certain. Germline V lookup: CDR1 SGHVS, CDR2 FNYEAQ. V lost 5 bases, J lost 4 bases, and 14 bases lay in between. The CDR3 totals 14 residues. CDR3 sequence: CASSPVAGSYGYTF. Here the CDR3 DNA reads TGTGCCAGCAGCCCCGTGGCCGGGAGCTATGGCTACACCTTC.

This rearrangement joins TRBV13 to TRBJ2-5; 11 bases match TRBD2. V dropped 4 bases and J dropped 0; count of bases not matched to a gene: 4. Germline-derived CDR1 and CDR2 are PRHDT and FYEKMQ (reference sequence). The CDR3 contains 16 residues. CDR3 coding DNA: TGTGCCAGCAGCTCACTAGCGGGGGTCCACCAAGAGACCCAGTACTTC. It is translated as CASSSLAGVHQETQYF. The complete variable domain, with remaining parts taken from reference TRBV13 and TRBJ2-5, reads AAGVIQSPRHLIKEKRETATLKCYPIPRHDTVYWYQQGPGQDPQFLISFYEKMQSDKGSIPDRFSAQQFSDYHSELNMSSLELGDSALYFCASSSLAGVHQETQYFGPGTRLLVL.

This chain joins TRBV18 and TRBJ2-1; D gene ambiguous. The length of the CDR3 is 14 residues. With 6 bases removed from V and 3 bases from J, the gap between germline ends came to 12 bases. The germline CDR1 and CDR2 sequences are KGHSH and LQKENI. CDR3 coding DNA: TGTGCCAGCTCGCGGCGACTGGACTACAATGAGCAGTTCTTC. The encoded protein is CASSRRLDYNEQFF.

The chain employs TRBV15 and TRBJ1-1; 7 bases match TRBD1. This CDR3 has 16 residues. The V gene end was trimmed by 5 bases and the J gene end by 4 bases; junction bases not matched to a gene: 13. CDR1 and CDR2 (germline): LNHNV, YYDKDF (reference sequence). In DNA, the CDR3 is TGTGCCACCAGCGATCCTAGGGGCCAGGGGGGCACTGAAGCTTTCTTT. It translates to CATSDPRGQGGTEAFF.

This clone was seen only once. The CDR3 protein is CSAEDTEAFF. CDR3 nucleotide sequence: TGCAGTGCTGAGGACACTGAAGCTTTCTTT. The chain couples TRBV20-1 to TRBJ1-1, with D unclear. The germline V and J ends were trimmed by 5 bases and 3 bases, with 4 bases remaining between them. The CDR3 is made up of 10 amino acids. Per the germline V gene, CDR1 is DFQATT and CDR2 is SNEGSKA (reference sequence).

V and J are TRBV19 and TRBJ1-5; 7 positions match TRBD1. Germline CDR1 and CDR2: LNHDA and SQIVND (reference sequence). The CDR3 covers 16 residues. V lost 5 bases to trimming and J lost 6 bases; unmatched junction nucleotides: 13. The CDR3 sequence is CASSFLQGRSGQPQHF. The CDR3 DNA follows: TGTGCCAGTAGTTTTCTACAGGGGCGGTCCGGTCAGCCCCAGCATTTT.

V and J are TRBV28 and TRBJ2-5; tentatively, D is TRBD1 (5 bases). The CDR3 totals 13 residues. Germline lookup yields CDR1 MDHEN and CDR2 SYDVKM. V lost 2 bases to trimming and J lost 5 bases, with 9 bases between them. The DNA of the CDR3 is TGTGCCAGCAGTTTACAGGGCTGGGAGACCCAGTACTTC. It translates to CASSLQGWETQYF.

As DNA, the CDR3 is TGTGCCAGTAGTAAGGGACTAGCGAAACAAGAGACCCAGTACTTC. Translation gives CASSKGLAKQETQYF. The rearrangement joins TRBV19 to TRBJ2-5, with 10 bases lining up with TRBD2. V lost 4 bases to trimming and J lost 2 bases; unmatched junction nucleotides: 4. Germline V gives CDR1 LNHDA, CDR2 SQIVND (reference sequence). There are 15 residues in the CDR3.

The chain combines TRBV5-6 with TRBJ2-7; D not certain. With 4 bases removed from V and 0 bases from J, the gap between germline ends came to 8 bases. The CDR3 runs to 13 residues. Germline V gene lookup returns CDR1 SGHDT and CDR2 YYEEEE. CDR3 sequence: CASSTGNSYEQYF. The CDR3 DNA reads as TGTGCCAGCAGCACGGGTAACTCCTACGAGCAGTACTTC.

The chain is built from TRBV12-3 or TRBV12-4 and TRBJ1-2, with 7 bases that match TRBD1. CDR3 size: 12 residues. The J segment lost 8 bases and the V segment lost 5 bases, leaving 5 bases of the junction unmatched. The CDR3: CASSNTGDGYTF. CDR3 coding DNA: TGTGCCAGCAGTAATACAGGGGACGGCTACACCTTC.

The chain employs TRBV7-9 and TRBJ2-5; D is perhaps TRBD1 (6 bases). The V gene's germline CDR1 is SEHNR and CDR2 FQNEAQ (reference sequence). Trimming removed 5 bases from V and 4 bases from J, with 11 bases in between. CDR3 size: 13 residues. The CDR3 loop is CASSRQVSETQYF. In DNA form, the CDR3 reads TGTGCCAGCAGCCGACAGGTTTCAGAGACCCAGTACTTC.